Below, 28 T cell receptor beta chains from the same sample are listed, as sequenced in a study of CD8 T cells in ankylosing spondylitis. TCRdb re-called the 5' RACE reads with MiXCR, one entry per CDR3 protein. The table shows 200,000 or so distinct CDR3 sequences, with about an eighth occurring only once. Source material: blood, either unsorted or a sorted T cell fraction (not recorded which). The source of these receptors is a female donor with ankylosing spondylitis or in good health (not recorded which).

This clonotype was counted many times. This chain uses TRBV10-2 with TRBJ2-3; the match to TRBD2 covers 8 bases. Trimming cost V 10 bases and J 1 base; bases outside gene matches: 16. Germline CDR1 is WSHSY and CDR2 is SAAADI. The CDR3 extends over 17 amino acids. CDR3 residues: CATRGSGAKSRTDTQYF. In DNA form, the CDR3 reads TGCGCCACCCGGGGTAGCGGGGCCAAATCCCGCACAGATACGCAGTATTTT.

This clonotype has more than one count but fewer than ten. The chain links TRBV15 to TRBJ2-5; 14 bases line up with TRBD2. Germline lookup yields CDR1 LNHNV and CDR2 YYDKDF (reference sequence). The CDR3 totals 15 residues. V shed 4 bases and J 3 bases; nucleotides not matched to a gene: 1. The CDR3 reads CATSKGLAGEETQYF. The CDR3 DNA follows: TGTGCCACCAGCAAGGGACTAGCGGGAGAAGAGACCCAGTACTTC.

There are many counts of this clonotype. The chain combines TRBV24-1 with TRBJ2-1; 9 bases are a match to TRBD1. The CDR3 sequence is 16 residues long. Germline V gene sequence: CDR1 KGHDR, CDR2 SFDVKD. V gave up 4 bases and J gave up 6 bases; unmatched junction bases: 9. The CDR3 DNA sequence: TGTGCCACCAGTGAATCTGCCGGGACAGGGATCAATGAGCAGTTCTTC. Protein sequence: CATSESAGTGINEQFF.

This clonotype was counted ten times or more. V and J are TRBV12-3 or TRBV12-4 and TRBJ1-5; no clear D. The CDR3 consists of 15 residues. The V end was cut by 2 bases, the J end by 0 bases, with 8 bases between. In DNA, the CDR3 is TGTGCCAGCAGTTTATCGGGTGATAGCAATCAGCCCCAGCATTTT. This encodes CASSLSGDSNQPQHF.

Remarks on this clonotype: A much larger clone differs by one base, so this may be a read error. V is TRBV12-3 or TRBV12-4 and J is TRBJ2-2; D not certain. The CDR3 consists of 14 residues. For the CDR3, the DNA is TGTGTCAGCAGAAACCAGCTAGGCACCGGGGAGCTGTTTTTT. Protein: CVSRNQLGTGELFF.

The V gene is TRBV30, the J gene TRBJ1-5; maybe TRBD1 (5 bases). Trimming stripped 0 bases from V and 7 bases from J, with 10 bases between. Looked up from germline, CDR1 is GTSNPN and CDR2 is SVGIG (reference sequence). CDR3 length: 13 residues. The CDR3 bases are TGTGCCTGGAGTGTTCAGCAGGGACAGCCCCAGCATTTT. Translating gives CAWSVQQGQPQHF.

J is TRBJ2-7 and V is TRBV6-2 or TRBV6-3; D is tentatively TRBD1 or TRBD2 (5 bases each). Germline V lookup: CDR1 MNHEY, CDR2 SVGEGT. Trimming cost V 6 bases and J 3 bases, with 12 bases left between them. The CDR3 has 13 residues. The CDR3 DNA sequence: TGTGCCAGCAGACCCGGGACCAACTACGAGCAGTACTTC. Its translation: CASRPGTNYEQYF.

This clonotype was counted only a few times. This chain joins TRBV5-1 and TRBJ2-5, with a weak D call TRBD1 (6 bases). The V gene's germline CDR1 is SGHRS and CDR2 YFSETQ. The CDR3 is 17 residues long. The germline V and J ends were trimmed by 0 bases and 11 bases, with 26 bases remaining between them. The chain's CDR3 is CASSLGLWTQGKGKQYF. CDR3 coding DNA: TGCGCCAGCAGCTTGGGGTTATGGACACAGGGAAAAGGTAAACAGTACTTC. Full variable domain (missing parts from reference TRBV5-1 and TRBJ2-5): KAGVTQTPRYLIKTRGQQVTLSCSPISGHRSVSWYQQTPGQGLQFLFEYFSETQRNKGNFPGRFSGRQFSNSRSEMNVSTLELGDSALYLCASSLGLWTQGKGKQYFGPGTRLLVL.

A remark on this clonotype: Given a much more abundant clone one base away, this may be a read error. The chain links TRBV12-3 or TRBV12-4 to TRBJ1-1; no clear D. Trimming stripped 10 bases from V and 1 base from J, with 13 bases between. The CDR3 has 13 amino acids. CDR3 region: CANRRTPNTEAFF. CDR3 in DNA: TGTGCCAACAGACGGACCCCGAACACTGAAGCTTTCTTT.

This clonotype was counted ten times or more. The chain links TRBV29-1 to TRBJ2-6; D is possibly TRBD1 (5 bases). CDR1 and CDR2 (germline): SQVTM, ANQGSEA. Trimming pared 6 bases from V and 0 bases from J, leaving 15 bases between. This CDR3 region has 16 residues. The CDR3 DNA follows: TGCAGCGTGGAAAAGGACACCGACTCTGGGGCCAACGTCCTGACTTTC. It codes for CSVEKDTDSGANVLTF.

This clonotype was counted between two and nine times. The chain has TRBV7-3 and TRBJ1-2; D gene unclear. Trimming stripped 5 bases from V and 2 bases from J, with 9 bases between. Per the germline V gene, CDR1 is SGHTA and CDR2 is FQGTGA. The CDR3 covers 13 residues. The CDR3 bases are TGTGCCAGCAGCGTTGGACCAAACTATGGCTACACCTTC. Its protein is CASSVGPNYGYTF. The whole variable domain, remainder taken from reference TRBV7-3 and TRBJ1-2, is GAGVSQTPSNKVTEKGKYVELRCDPISGHTALYWYRQSLGQGPEFLIYFQGTGAADDSGLPNDRFFAVRPEGSVSTLKIQRTERGDSAVYLCASSVGPNYGYTFGSGTRLTVV.

In the case of this clonotype: This may stem from a read error, because a much larger clone lies one nucleotide away. Because it lacks the conserved phenylalanine or tryptophan at the end, this CDR3 is likely a read error. CDR3 protein: CASSQDRTQPQHL. CDR3 DNA: TGCGCCAGCAGCCAAGATAGGACGCAGCCCCAGCATTTA. The gene calls are TRBV4-3 and TRBJ1-5; D not certain. Germline CDR1 LGHNA, CDR2 YSLEER. With 0 bases removed from V and 7 bases from J, the gap between germline ends came to 7 bases. The CDR3 contains 13 residues.

The V call is TRBV9, the J call TRBJ2-1, with 9 bases fitting TRBD2. There are 15 residues in the CDR3. CDR1 is SGDLS and CDR2 is YYNGEE in the germline V gene. J gave up 3 bases and V 0 bases, and 1 base lay outside the gene matches. The CDR3 region has the DNA TGTGCCAGCAGCGTAGATAGCGGGAGCTACAATGAGCAGTTCTTC. It encodes CASSVDSGSYNEQFF.

This clonotype was picked up a small number of times. This rearrangement joins TRBV4-3 to TRBJ1-1; maybe TRBD1 (6 bases). This CDR3 is built from 16 residues. V gave up 4 bases and J gave up 1 base, with 16 bases separating them. Germline lookup yields CDR1 LGHNA and CDR2 YSLEER. The CDR3 loop is CASSRGGGIWNTEAFF. In DNA, the CDR3 is TGCGCCAGCAGCCGCGGAGGGGGAATCTGGAACACTGAAGCTTTCTTT.

The CDR3 DNA sequence: TGTGCCAGCAGTCTCCTATGGACAGTTTCCTACGAGCAGTACTTC. Protein: CASSLLWTVSYEQYF. V is TRBV6-1 and J is TRBJ2-7; possibly TRBD1 for D (6 bases). V lost 5 bases to trimming and J lost 1 base, with 15 bases between them. The CDR3 sequence is 15 residues long. The germline V gene has CDR1 MNHNS and CDR2 SASEGT.

The chain combines TRBV9 with TRBJ2-2, with D perhaps matching TRBD2 (6 bases). CDR3 length equals 16 residues. Trimming pared 0 bases from V and 6 bases from J, leaving 15 bases between. Germline V gives CDR1 SGDLS, CDR2 YYNGEE. The CDR3 DNA is TGTGCCAGCAGCGTAGGGGTGACTAGTTCTTCCGGGGAGCTGTTTTTT. It codes for CASSVGVTSSSGELFF.

A few counts support this clonotype. The CDR3 DNA follows: TGTGCCAGCTCACCAAACTCAGGTGGCTATGGCTACACCTTC. It encodes CASSPNSGGYGYTF. The gene calls are TRBV18 and TRBJ1-2; D remains ambiguous. Trimming stripped 2 bases from V and 4 bases from J, with 11 bases between. Per germline, CDR1 KGHSH and CDR2 LQKENI. The length of the CDR3 is 14 residues.

A single count supports this clonotype. The junction departs from germline at one end; a sequencing error may be responsible. The chain couples TRBV5-5 to TRBJ1-5; 7 bases fit TRBD1. Germline CDR1 reads SGHKS; CDR2 reads YYEKEE (reference sequence). The CDR3 length is 14 residues. The CDR3 spells CASSYRGALQPQLF. The CDR3 coding sequence is TGTGCCAGCAGTTACAGGGGTGCCCTTCAGCCCCAGCTTTTT.

This clonotype was detected ten times or more. The V gene is TRBV7-3, the J gene TRBJ2-3; D possibly corresponds to TRBD1 (5 bases). CDR3 length: 13 amino acids. Trimming took 3 bases from V and 4 from J, leaving 8 bases between them. Per the germline V gene, CDR1 is SGHTA and CDR2 is FQGTGA. CDR3 sequence reads: CASSLQGSDTQYF. The CDR3 nucleotides read TGTGCCAGCAGCTTGCAGGGTTCAGATACGCAGTATTTT.

This clonotype was seen at least ten times. The rearrangement uses TRBV6-2 or TRBV6-3 and TRBJ2-1, with no clear D. The CDR3 runs to 11 residues. V was clipped by 2 bases and J by 9 bases, with 5 bases between them. The germline V gene has CDR1 MNHEY and CDR2 SVGEGT. CDR3 sequence: CASSYGVEQFF. CDR3 sequence (DNA): TGTGCCAGCAGTTACGGCGTTGAGCAGTTCTTC.

A few counts support this clonotype. The J gene is TRBJ2-3, the V gene TRBV4-3; D not resolved. Trimming removed 0 bases from V and 4 bases from J, with 5 bases in between. This CDR3 is built from 13 residues. Germline loops: CDR1 LGHNA, CDR2 YSLEER. The chain's CDR3 is CASSQDVSDTQYF. CDR3 bases: TGCGCCAGCAGCCAAGACGTCTCAGATACGCAGTATTTT.

This clonotype was seen many times. The chain links TRBV27 to TRBJ1-6; perhaps TRBD1 as D (6 bases). CDR3 length: 13 amino acids. Germline CDR1 and CDR2: MNHEY and SMNVEV (reference sequence). V dropped 2 bases and J dropped 9 bases, with 8 bases sitting between them. For the CDR3, the DNA is TGTGCCAGCAGTTTAAAACAGGGTTCACCCCTCCACTTT. The encoded protein is CASSLKQGSPLHF.

As regards this clonotype: This could be a read error, since a much larger clone is one nucleotide away. The chain carries TRBV24-1 and TRBJ2-7, with no clear D. This CDR3 is 12 amino acids long. CDR1 is KGHDR and CDR2 is SFDVKD in the germline V gene. The CDR3 sequence is CATSGNNYERYF. The CDR3 region has the DNA TGTGCCACCAGTGGCAACAACTACGAGCGGTACTTC.

Concerning this clonotype itself: It may be a read error: a sequence one base away is much more abundant. The chain is built from TRBV4-3 and TRBJ2-7; unclear D gene. Germline V CDR1 and CDR2: LGHNA, YSLEER. This CDR3 has 12 amino acids. The CDR3: CASSQTRNEQCF. The CDR3, as DNA: TGCGCCAGCAGCCAAACCAGGAACGAGCAGTGCTTC.

This clonotype was observed a handful of times. The CDR3 reads CASSFSENTEAFF. CDR3 bases: TGTGCCAGCAGTTTTAGCGAGAACACTGAAGCTTTCTTT. V is TRBV12-3 or TRBV12-4 and J is TRBJ1-1, with D uncertain. Trimming shortened V by 3 bases and J by 1 base, and 6 bases separated the two germline ends. The CDR3 is 13 amino acids.

This clonotype was found many times. The genes are TRBV5-1 and TRBJ2-1, with 11 bases identical to TRBD2. The J segment lost 6 bases and the V segment lost 2 bases, leaving 10 bases of the junction unmatched. The CDR3 is 17 amino acids. The germline gives CDR1 SGHRS, CDR2 YFSETQ. The CDR3 nucleotides are TGCGCCAGCAGCTTAATGGCCGGGACTAGCGGCTTCAATGAGCAGTTCTTC. The encoded protein is CASSLMAGTSGFNEQFF.

This clonotype was counted at least ten times. The chain joins TRBV2 to TRBJ2-1; TRBD2 matches at 8 bases. The CDR3 has 16 amino acids. CDR1 and CDR2 from the germline V gene are SNHLY and FYNNEI. J lost 2 bases, V lost 3 bases, and 6 bases had no gene match. The chain's CDR3 is CASSDRGGLTYNEQFF. CDR3 sequence (DNA): TGTGCCAGCAGTGACCGGGGGGGGCTCACCTACAATGAGCAGTTCTTC.

The chain combines TRBV5-1 with TRBJ2-5; 9 bases fit TRBD1. The CDR3 is 16 amino acids. The germline CDR1 and CDR2 sequences are SGHRS and YFSETQ. The V segment lost 0 bases and the J segment 2 bases; nucleotides outside the gene matches: 5. CDR3 in amino acids: CASSLDGTGLQETQYF. As DNA, the CDR3 is TGCGCCAGCAGCTTGGACGGGACAGGGCTTCAAGAGACCCAGTACTTC.